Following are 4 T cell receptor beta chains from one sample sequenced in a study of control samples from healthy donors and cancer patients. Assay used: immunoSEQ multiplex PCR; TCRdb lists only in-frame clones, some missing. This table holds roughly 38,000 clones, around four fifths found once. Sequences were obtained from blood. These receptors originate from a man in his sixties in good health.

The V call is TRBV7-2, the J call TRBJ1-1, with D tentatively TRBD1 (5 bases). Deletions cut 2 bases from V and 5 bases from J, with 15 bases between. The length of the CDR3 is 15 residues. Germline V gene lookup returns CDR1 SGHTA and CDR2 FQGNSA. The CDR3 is CASSLRVGGRTEAFF. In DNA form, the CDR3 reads TGTGCCAGCAGCTTAAGAGTCGGGGGGAGGACTGAAGCTTTCTTT. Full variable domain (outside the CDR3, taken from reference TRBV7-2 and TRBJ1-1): GAGVSQSPSNKVTEKGKDVELRCDPISGHTALYWYRQSLGQGLEFLIYFQGNSAPDKSGLPSDRFSAERTGGSVSTLTIQRTQQEDSAVYLCASSLRVGGRTEAFFGQGTRLTVV.

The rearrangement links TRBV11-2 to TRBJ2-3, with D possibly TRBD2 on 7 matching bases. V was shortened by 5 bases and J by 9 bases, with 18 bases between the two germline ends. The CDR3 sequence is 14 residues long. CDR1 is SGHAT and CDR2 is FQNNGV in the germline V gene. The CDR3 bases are TGTGCCAGCAGCGGACAGACTAGCTCCGTCACGCAGTATTTT. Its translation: CASSGQTSSVTQYF.

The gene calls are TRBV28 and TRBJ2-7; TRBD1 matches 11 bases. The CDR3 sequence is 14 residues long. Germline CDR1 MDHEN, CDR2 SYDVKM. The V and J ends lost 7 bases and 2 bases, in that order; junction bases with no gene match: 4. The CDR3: CASNWGQGAYEQYF. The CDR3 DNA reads TGTGCCAGCAACTGGGGACAGGGGGCCTACGAGCAGTACTTC.

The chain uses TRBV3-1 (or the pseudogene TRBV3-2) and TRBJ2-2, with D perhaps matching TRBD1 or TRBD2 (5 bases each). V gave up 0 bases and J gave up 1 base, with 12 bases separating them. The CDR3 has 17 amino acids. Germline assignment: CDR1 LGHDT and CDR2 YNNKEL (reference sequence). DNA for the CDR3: TGTGCCAGCAGCCAAGAAGGTACAGGACTGAACACCGGGGAGCTGTTTTTT. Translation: CASSQEGTGLNTGELFF.